The 19 T cell receptor beta chains given below trace back to one sample, sequenced in a study of T cell changes during pregnancy in multiple sclerosis. The data were produced by immunoSEQ multiplex PCR, yet TCRdb's version contains in-frame clones alone and is incomplete. In the table there are 80,000 to 100,000 clones, roughly nine tenths of which are singletons. This material consisted of peripheral blood, taken after pregnancy. Every receptor here comes from a female donor in good health, enrolled as a control in a pregnancy study.

V gene TRBV7-9 combines with J gene TRBJ1-2, with D perhaps matching TRBD1 (6 bases). Germline CDR1 and CDR2: SEHNR and FQNEAQ (reference sequence). Trimming cost V 7 bases and J 6 bases, with 12 bases left between them. The CDR3 runs to 12 residues. CDR3 residues: CASIQGMNGYTF. The CDR3 region has the DNA TGTGCCAGCATCCAGGGGATGAATGGCTACACCTTC.

This sequence joins TRBV11-2 and TRBJ1-5, with 9 bases that match TRBD1. Germline V lookup: CDR1 SGHAT, CDR2 FQNNGV. Unmatched junction bases numbered 10, after V lost 5 bases and J lost 5 bases. This CDR3 contains 16 residues. CDR3 in DNA: TGTGCCAGCAGCCAACCGACAGGGGGAAGGGATCAGCCCCAGCATTTT. Translating gives CASSQPTGGRDQPQHF.

The chain joins TRBV7-3 to TRBJ2-5; D is possibly TRBD1 (5 bases). This CDR3 contains 13 residues. Germline V gene data show CDR1 as SGHTA and CDR2 as FQGTGA. V lost 2 bases and J 5 bases, leaving 9 bases between the germline ends. CDR3 in DNA: TGTGCCAGCAGCTTAGGGTCAGGGGAGACCCAGTACTTC. It codes for CASSLGSGETQYF.

The V and J genes are TRBV18 and TRBJ2-5; D not certain. Germline CDR1 is KGHSH and CDR2 is LQKENI. CDR3 length: 14 amino acids. The V end was cut by 6 bases, the J end by 0 bases, with 11 bases between. The CDR3: CASSPDSYQETQYF. CDR3 sequence (DNA): TGTGCCAGCTCCCCTGACTCGTACCAAGAGACCCAGTACTTC. The entire variable domain, with the rest obtained from reference TRBV18 and TRBJ2-5, is as follows: NAGVMQNPRHLVRRRGQEARLRCSPMKGHSHVYWYRQLPEEGLKFMVYLQKENIIDESGMPKERFSAEFPKEGPSILRIQQVVRGDSAAYFCASSPDSYQETQYFGPGTRLLVL.

This chain joins TRBV5-4 and TRBJ2-3; 9 bases are a match to TRBD2. In germline, CDR1 is SGHNT, CDR2 YYREEE (reference sequence). Germline trimming cut 3 bases from V and 5 bases from J; bases unmatched to any gene: 7. CDR3 size: 15 residues. DNA for the CDR3: TGTGCCAGCAGCTCCCTGCGGGAGGGGGTAGATACGCAGTATTTT. It specifies CASSSLREGVDTQYF.

The rearrangement joins TRBV7-2 to TRBJ1-6; 9 bases agree with TRBD1. The CDR3 extends over 14 amino acids. Germline CDR1 SGHTA, CDR2 FQGNSA. J lost 10 bases, V lost 4 bases, and 5 bases had no gene match. CDR3 nucleotides: TGTGCCAGCAGCTCCGGGACAGGGTACTCACCCCTCCACTTT. Protein sequence: CASSSGTGYSPLHF.

The chain combines TRBV11-1 with TRBJ2-5; tentatively, D is TRBD1 (5 bases). The CDR3 runs to 14 residues. The germline V gene has CDR1 SGHAT and CDR2 FQDESV (reference sequence). V lost 3 bases and J lost 2, with 10 bases in between. The CDR3 region is CASSFDGQQETQYF. The CDR3 DNA follows: TGTGCCAGCAGCTTCGACGGACAACAAGAGACCCAGTACTTC.

The rearrangement uses TRBV2 and TRBJ1-5; TRBD1 matches at 11 bases. Germline V CDR1 and CDR2: SNHLY, FYNNEI. V trimming: 6 bases; J trimming: 7 bases; junction bases outside the gene matches: 5. CDR3 length: 14 amino acids. In DNA form, the CDR3 reads TGTGCCAGCAGCTCGGGACAGGGGGACCAGCCCCAGCATTTT. This codes for CASSSGQGDQPQHF.

The rearrangement links TRBV11-2 to TRBJ2-7, with 7 bases matching TRBD1. The CDR3 loop spans 15 amino acids. Germline CDR1 SGHAT, CDR2 FQNNGV. The trim removed 1 base at V and 3 bases at J, leaving 6 bases unmatched. The CDR3 DNA sequence: TGTGCCAGCAGCTTAGGAGAGGGACAGATCTACGAGCAGTACTTC. It yields the protein CASSLGEGQIYEQYF.

The V and J genes are TRBV18 and TRBJ2-1, with TRBD2 identical over 10 bases. Germline V gene lookup returns CDR1 KGHSH and CDR2 LQKENI. The CDR3 sequence is 15 residues long. V was pared by 2 bases and J by 5 bases, with 3 bases of the junction left unmatched. CDR3 DNA: TGTGCCAGCTCACCAAACAGCGGGGGGGACAATGAGCAGTTCTTC. It encodes CASSPNSGGDNEQFF.

The chain is built from TRBV28 and TRBJ1-2, with D perhaps matching TRBD1 (5 bases). The CDR3 has 12 amino acids. Germline assignment: CDR1 MDHEN and CDR2 SYDVKM. Trimming took off 9 bases at V and 7 bases at J, with 15 bases between the two ends. The CDR3 sequence: CASRNRLLGYTF. CDR3 bases: TGTGCCAGTCGAAACAGGTTACTTGGCTACACCTTC.

The chain joins TRBV14 to TRBJ2-2; D perhaps matches TRBD1 (5 bases). Trimming removed 0 bases at V and 5 bases at J, with 10 bases between. The CDR3 has 15 residues. Germline CDR1 and CDR2: SGHDN and FVKESK. CDR3 DNA sequence: TGTGCCAGCAGCCAAGATCTTGCAGGGACCGGGGAGCTGTTTTTT. It codes for CASSQDLAGTGELFF. Full variable domain (rest looked up from reference TRBV14 and TRBJ2-2): EAGVTQFPSHSVIEKGQTVTLRCDPISGHDNLYWYRRVMGKEIKFLLHFVKESKQDESGMPNNRFLAERTGGTYSTLKVQPAELEDSGVYFCASSQDLAGTGELFFGEGSRLTVL.

This sequence joins TRBV28 and TRBJ1-6, with a tentative D call TRBD1 (5 bases). In germline, CDR1 is MDHEN, CDR2 SYDVKM. Trimming removed 5 bases from V and 4 bases from J, with 6 bases in between. The CDR3 loop spans 13 amino acids. The CDR3 DNA sequence: TGTGCCAGCAGTGGGGGGTATAATTCACCCCTCCACTTT. Its translation: CASSGGYNSPLHF.

This clone showed up just once. One end of the junction varies from germline; a read error may be responsible. The CDR3 spells CASTLGRVAYEQYF. For the CDR3, the DNA is TGTGCCAGCACTTTAGGCAGGGTAGCCTACGAGCAGTACTTC. The gene calls are TRBV28 and TRBJ2-7; D is perhaps TRBD1 (5 bases). CDR1 and CDR2 (germline): MDHEN, SYDVKM. The length of the CDR3 is 14 residues.

This sequence joins TRBV7-9 and TRBJ1-3; 7 bases agree with TRBD1. V gave up 4 bases and J gave up 4 bases; unmatched junction bases: 4. The CDR3 has 14 residues. CDR1 is SEHNR and CDR2 is FQNEAQ in the germline V gene (reference sequence). In nucleotides, the CDR3 is TGTGCCAGCAGCTCCCCGGGACAGGGAAACACCATATATTTT. Translating gives CASSSPGQGNTIYF.

The chain links TRBV7-6 to TRBJ1-6, with TRBD1 matching 7 bases. Germline CDR1 reads SGHVS; CDR2 reads FNYEAQ. The CDR3 runs 14 residues. After removal of 4 bases from V and 6 bases from J, the junction contained 3 bases not matched to a gene. CDR3 sequence: CASSWGQFNSPLHF. CDR3 coding DNA: TGTGCCAGCAGCTGGGGACAGTTTAATTCACCCCTCCACTTT.

The V call is TRBV15, the J call TRBJ2-2, with D perhaps TRBD2 (5 bases). This CDR3 is 14 amino acids long. V was clipped by 1 base and J by 3 bases, with 6 bases between them. CDR1 is LNHNV and CDR2 is YYDKDF in the germline V gene (reference sequence). The CDR3 nucleotides are TGTGCCACCAGCAGAGCCGGGGACACCGGGGAGCTGTTTTTT. Amino acid sequence: CATSRAGDTGELFF.

This rearrangement joins TRBV6-5 to TRBJ1-6; the match to TRBD1 covers 8 bases. The CDR3 totals 15 residues. The V and J ends lost 5 bases and 9 bases, in that order; junction bases with no gene match: 9. Per germline, CDR1 MNHEY and CDR2 SVGAGI. This CDR3 reads CASSIDRGIGSPLHF. CDR3 coding DNA: TGTGCCAGCAGTATCGACAGGGGAATAGGTTCACCCCTCCACTTT.

This clone was recorded once. The rearrangement links TRBV5-1 to TRBJ2-1, with D possibly being TRBD2 (5 bases). Trimming took 4 bases from V and 4 from J, leaving 12 bases between them. This CDR3 is built from 14 residues. From germline, CDR1 is SGHRS and CDR2 YFSETQ. The CDR3 region is CASSLWTDYNEQFF. The CDR3 nucleotides read TGCGCCAGCAGCCTATGGACTGATTACAATGAGCAGTTCTTC.